What follows is one TCR beta chain and its context. This sample was taken from a study of CD8 T cells in Susac syndrome. An amount of RNA that ranged from roughly 0.5 to 1 ug was reverse transcribed with random hexamers. Via MiXCR, TCRdb re-called the immunoSEQ multiplex PCR reads, giving one row per CDR3 protein. Here the sample spans roughly 67,000 distinct CDR3 sequences, about 94% being singletons. Germline V gene lookup returns CDR1 SGDLS and CDR2 YYNGEE. This CDR3 is 20 amino acids long. Trimming at V came to 3 bases and at J to 4 bases, leaving 24 bases not matched to a gene. This receptor was obtained from a human donor with multiple sclerosis. Sequences were obtained from CD8+ T cells from PBMCs. The chain uses TRBV9 and TRBJ1-2; 7 nucleotides match TRBD1. Here the CDR3 DNA reads TGTGCCAGCAGCGGTCCCACTGGCAATTTTCGACAGGGAAATGTCTATGGCTACACCTTC. This encodes CASSGPTGNFRQGNVYGYTF.